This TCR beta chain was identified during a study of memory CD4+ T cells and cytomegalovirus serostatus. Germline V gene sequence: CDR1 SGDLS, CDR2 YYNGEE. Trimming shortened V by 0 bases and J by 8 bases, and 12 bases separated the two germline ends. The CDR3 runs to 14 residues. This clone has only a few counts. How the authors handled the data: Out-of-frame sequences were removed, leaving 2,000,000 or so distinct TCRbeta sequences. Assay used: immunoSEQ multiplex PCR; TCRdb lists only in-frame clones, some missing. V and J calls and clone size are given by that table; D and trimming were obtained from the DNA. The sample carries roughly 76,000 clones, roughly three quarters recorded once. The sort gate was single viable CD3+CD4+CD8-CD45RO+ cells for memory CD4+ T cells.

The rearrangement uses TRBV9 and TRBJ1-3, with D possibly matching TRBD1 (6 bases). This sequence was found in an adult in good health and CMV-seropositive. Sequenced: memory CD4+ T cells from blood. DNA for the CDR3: TGTGCCAGCAGCGTAGGGCCAGGGGAGGACACCATATATTTT. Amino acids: CASSVGPGEDTIYF. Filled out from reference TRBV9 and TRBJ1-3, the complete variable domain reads DSGVTQTPKHLITATGQRVTLRCSPRSGDLSVYWYQQSLDQGLQFLIQYYNGEERAKGNILERFSAQQFPDLHSELNLSSLELGDSALYFCASSVGPGEDTIYFGEGSWLTVV.